A selection of T cell receptor beta chains follows, all from one sample in a study of blood T cell repertoires in COVID-19. Repertoires were generated with immunoSEQ multiplex PCR, while TCRdb's copy carries only in-frame clones and drops some. The data hold some 200,000 clones, with under 90% observed a single time. Sequenced material: peripheral blood. The receptors were gathered from a man in his thirties or forties with active or convalescent COVID-19. The CDR3 runs from the conserved cysteine through the conserved F or W. Fields, in order: J gene, V gene, CDR3 protein.

J: TRBJ2-1; V: TRBV28; CDR3: CASSLEDSYNEQFF
J: TRBJ1-5; V: TRBV11-2; CDR3: CASSLGRGGISQPQHF
J: TRBJ1-1; V: TRBV7-3; CDR3: CASSEGLPNTEAFF
J: TRBJ2-5; V: TRBV11-2; CDR3: CASSFFAKETQYF
J: TRBJ1-1; V: TRBV19; CDR3: CASSTRTGATEAFF
J: TRBJ2-5; V: TRBV12-5; CDR3: CASAEGTGLGETQYF
J: TRBJ1-6; V: TRBV12-2; CDR3: CASRAKQGDNSPLHF
J: TRBJ2-5; V: TRBV30; CDR3: CAWSPGGLSETQYF
J: TRBJ1-2; V: TRBV5-1; CDR3: CASAGGLYGYTF
J: TRBJ1-1; V: TRBV27; CDR3: CASSLWGKGDTEAFF
J: TRBJ1-1; V: TRBV10-3; CDR3: CAISGTANVAEAFF
J: TRBJ2-1; V: TRBV30; CDR3: CAWILFRGPSNEQFF
J: TRBJ1-5; V: TRBV27; CDR3: CASSLVVNQPQHF
J: TRBJ1-2; V: TRBV6-6; CDR3: CASSSPGQGVYDGYTF
J: TRBJ2-7; V: TRBV29-1; CDR3: CSVVEGTGGYEQYF
J: TRBJ1-4; V: TRBV19; CDR3: CASMGQGGEKLFF
J: TRBJ1-1; V: TRBV28; CDR3: CASNTRGGAAFF
J: TRBJ1-2; V: TRBV18; CDR3: CASTPSSGENYGYTF
J: TRBJ1-4; V: TRBV28; CDR3: CASSLPREAEKLFF
J: TRBJ1-6; V: TRBV19; CDR3: CASARDRGPSPLHF
J: TRBJ2-5; V: TRBV6-2/TRBV6-3; CDR3: CASSWTGGAETQYF
J: TRBJ2-1; V: TRBV21-1; CDR3: CASSKELAGSYNEQFF
J: TRBJ1-2; V: TRBV4-2; CDR3: CASRDPFFTANYGYTF
J: TRBJ1-2; V: TRBV6-1; CDR3: CASSGTSQQLGPRAGYTF
J: TRBJ1-1; V: TRBV24-1; CDR3: CATSADRTQAFF
J: TRBJ2-1; V: TRBV11-1; CDR3: CASSARTSGGDEQFF
J: TRBJ1-1; V: TRBV18; CDR3: CASSPRRGLDTEAFF
J: TRBJ2-7; V: TRBV2; CDR3: CASSEASGTSYEQYF
J: TRBJ2-2; V: TRBV29-1; CDR3: CSVKLAGHTGELFF
J: TRBJ1-2; V: TRBV28; CDR3: CASSEPGGDYGYTF
J: TRBJ1-5; V: TRBV27; CDR3: CASSYQGSNQPQHF
J: TRBJ2-6; V: TRBV3-1/TRBV3-2; CDR3: CASSQRQGAGSGANVLTF